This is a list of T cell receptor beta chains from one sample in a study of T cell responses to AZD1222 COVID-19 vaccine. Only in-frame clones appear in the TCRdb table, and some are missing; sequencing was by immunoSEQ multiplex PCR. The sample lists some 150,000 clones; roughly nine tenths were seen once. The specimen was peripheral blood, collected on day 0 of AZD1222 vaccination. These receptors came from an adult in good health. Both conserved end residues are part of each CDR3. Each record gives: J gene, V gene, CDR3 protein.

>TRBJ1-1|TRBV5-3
CARSFQGAPVEAFF
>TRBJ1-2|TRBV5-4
CASSGVDRPVGSYTF
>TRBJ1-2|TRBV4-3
CASSQDRSQGTKHGYTF
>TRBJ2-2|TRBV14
CASSLPGLYTGELFF
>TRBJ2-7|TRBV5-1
CASSQGQGFAYEQYF
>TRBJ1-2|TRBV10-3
CAISAEVVQGDYGYTF
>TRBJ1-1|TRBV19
CASSFRRVEAFF
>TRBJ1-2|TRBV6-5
CASRVTGGDYGYTF
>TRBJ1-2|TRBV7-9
CASSRTGFSSNYGYTF
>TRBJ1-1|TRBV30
CAWSLGAISTEAFF
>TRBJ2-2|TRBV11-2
CASSGAQGSTGELFF
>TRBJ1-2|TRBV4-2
CASRTTEPNYGYTF
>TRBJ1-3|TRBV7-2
CASSLGQGYTIYF
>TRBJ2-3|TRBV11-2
CASTLGVTSTDTQYF
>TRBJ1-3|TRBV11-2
CASARDRGNGNTIYF
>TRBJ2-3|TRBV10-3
CAISEGSTRFTDTQYF
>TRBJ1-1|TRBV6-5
CASSYVRQGRPEAFF
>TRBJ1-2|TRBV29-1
CSVEDQDQGPYTF
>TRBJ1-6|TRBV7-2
CASSLGGVLNSPLHF
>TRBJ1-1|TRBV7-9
CASKRGGNTEAFF
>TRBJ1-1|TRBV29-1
CSVNRGGTEAFF
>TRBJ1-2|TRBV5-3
CARSLARGYGYTF
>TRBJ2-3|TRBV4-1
CASSQVLDTQYF
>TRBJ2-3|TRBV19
CASSWGSTDTQYF
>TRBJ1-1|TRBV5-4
CASSLNREGPEAFF
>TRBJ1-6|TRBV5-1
CASSLLPGQGNSPLHF
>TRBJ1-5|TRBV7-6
CASSQLGERGNQPQHF
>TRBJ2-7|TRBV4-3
CASSQSPQTVYEQYF
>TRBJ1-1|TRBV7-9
CASSLEIHGAEAFF
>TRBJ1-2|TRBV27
CATVNRFYGYTF
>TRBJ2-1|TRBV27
CATGGSSYNEQFF
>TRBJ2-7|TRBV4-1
CASSGGLAGIYEQYF
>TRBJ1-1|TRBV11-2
CASNTEKTEAFF
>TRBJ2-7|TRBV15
CATSALGGNYEQYF
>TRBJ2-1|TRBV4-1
CASSQEVPAGARYNEQFF
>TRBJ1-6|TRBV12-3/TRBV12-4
CASSITSPLHF
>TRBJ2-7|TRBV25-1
CASSEGSGESGEQYF
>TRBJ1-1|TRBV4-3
CASSLRPLVEGTNTEAFF
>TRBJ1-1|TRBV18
CASSVAGQNTEAFF
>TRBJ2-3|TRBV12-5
CASGLGLAVTDTQYF
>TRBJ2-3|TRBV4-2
CASSPYGVAAEENTQYF
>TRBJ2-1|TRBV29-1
CSALLGQPYNEQFF
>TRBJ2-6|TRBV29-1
CSVDGDRGLGANVLTF
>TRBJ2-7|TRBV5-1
CASSFTGSSYEQYF
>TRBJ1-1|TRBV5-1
CASSSDVGGNTEAFF
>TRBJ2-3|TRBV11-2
CASSLERGWDTQYF
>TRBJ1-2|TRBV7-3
CASSLAGQSNYGYTF
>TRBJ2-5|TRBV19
CASVDRISTQYF